This T cell receptor beta chain was sequenced for a study of OX40 agonist ivuxolimab in advanced cancers. The repertoire was sequenced with immunoSEQ multiplex PCR; TCRdb's copy has only in-frame clones and lacks some. The sample contains 60,000 to 100,000 clones, more than 75% of which appear only once. The CDR3 runs 17 residues. Germline CDR1 MGHDK, CDR2 SYGVNS. With V trimmed by 6 bases and J by 7 bases, 12 bases remained unmatched. Sequencing was performed on CD4+ or CD8+ T cells sorted from blood, taken in a trial of the OX40 agonist ivuxolimab. The source of this sequence is an adult with an advanced solid tumor such as melanoma, head and neck, liver or kidney cancer. J is TRBJ2-1 and V is TRBV25-1, with TRBD2 matching over 13 bases. The CDR3 region is CASSPRTSGSFRNEQFF. The DNA of the CDR3 is TGTGCCAGCAGCCCCCGGACTAGCGGGAGTTTTAGGAATGAGCAGTTCTTC. The complete variable domain, with remaining parts taken from reference TRBV25-1 and TRBJ2-1, reads EADIYQTPRYLVIGTGKKITLECSQTMGHDKMYWYQQDPGMELHLIHYSYGVNSTEKGDLSSESTVSRIRTEHFPLTLESARPSHTSQYLCASSPRTSGSFRNEQFFGPGTRLTVL.